These 19 T cell receptor beta chains share one sample of origin, sequenced in a study of OX40 agonist ivuxolimab in advanced cancers. The protocol was immunoSEQ multiplex PCR, while the TCRdb copy is restricted to in-frame clones and leaves out a portion. The data contain under 80,000 clones, about 89% of them singletons. The material was CD4+ or CD8+ T cells sorted from blood, obtained in a trial of the OX40 agonist ivuxolimab. Receptor source: an adult with an advanced solid tumor such as melanoma, head and neck, liver or kidney cancer.

This clone has a single count. The chain uses TRBV30 and TRBJ2-3; 9 bases map to TRBD2. Germline loops: CDR1 GTSNPN, CDR2 SVGIG (reference sequence). J gave up 5 bases and V 8 bases, and 11 bases lay outside the gene matches. The CDR3 has 14 residues. The CDR3 protein is CASHPGLAGDTQYF. For the CDR3, the DNA is TGTGCCAGCCACCCGGGACTAGCCGGAGATACGCAGTATTTT.

The chain employs TRBV6-5 and TRBJ1-5; D unclear. V lost 2 bases and J 2 bases, leaving 7 bases between the germline ends. Germline V CDR1 and CDR2: MNHEY, SVGAGI. The CDR3 loop spans 14 amino acids. DNA for the CDR3: TGTGCCAGCAGTTACGGTAGCGGCAATCAGCCCCAGCATTTT. Encoded protein: CASSYGSGNQPQHF.

The table lists this clone with a count of one. The rearrangement joins TRBV2 to TRBJ2-1; perhaps TRBD2 as D (6 bases). The germline V gene encodes CDR1 SNHLY and CDR2 FYNNEI. The CDR3 runs to 12 residues. V was pared by 6 bases and J by 7 bases, with 10 bases between. The CDR3 loop reads CASRETSNEQFF. The CDR3 nucleotides are TGTGCCAGCAGGGAGACTAGTAATGAGCAGTTCTTC.

This chain links TRBV27 with TRBJ2-3; possibly TRBD2 for D (6 bases). V lost 6 bases and J 4 bases, leaving 14 bases between the germline ends. The CDR3 sequence is 14 residues long. Germline CDR1 MNHEY, CDR2 SMNVEV (reference sequence). CDR3 amino acids: CASRLGLGSDTQYF. The CDR3 DNA reads TGTGCCAGCAGACTGGGACTTGGCTCAGATACGCAGTATTTT.

The chain has TRBV10-3 and TRBJ2-2; 7 bases fit TRBD1. The J segment lost 5 bases and the V segment lost 10 bases, leaving 7 bases of the junction unmatched. This CDR3 spans 13 amino acids. Germline V CDR1 and CDR2: ENHRY, SYGVKD. The CDR3, as DNA: TGTGCCACTAGAGAACAGGGGACCGGGGAGCTGTTTTTT. Translating gives CATREQGTGELFF.

The chain combines TRBV28 with TRBJ1-2; D is ambiguous. The CDR3 is made up of 12 amino acids. Between the trimmed V and J ends, which lost 0 bases and 4 bases, there was a span of 3 bases. Germline V lookup: CDR1 MDHEN, CDR2 SYDVKM. CDR3 sequence reads: CASSLWTYGYTF. The CDR3 DNA is TGTGCCAGCAGTTTATGGACCTATGGCTACACCTTC.

The chain has TRBV10-2 and TRBJ1-2; D remains ambiguous. CDR3 length: 12 amino acids. V lost 11 bases, J lost 4 bases, and 14 bases lay in between. Germline V gene data show CDR1 as WSHSY and CDR2 as SAAADI. The CDR3 reads CAATHGSYGYTF. The CDR3 coding sequence is TGCGCCGCCACCCACGGGTCCTATGGCTACACCTTC.

The rearrangement links TRBV18 to TRBJ2-5; D remains ambiguous. Trimming stripped 1 base from V and 1 base from J, with 4 bases between. The length of the CDR3 is 13 residues. Germline assignment: CDR1 KGHSH and CDR2 LQKENI. Written as DNA, the CDR3 is TGTGCCAGCTCACCACGATCCCAAGAGACCCAGTACTTC. It encodes CASSPRSQETQYF.

The rearrangement links TRBV14 to TRBJ2-1; perhaps TRBD1 as D (6 bases). The CDR3 sequence is 20 residues long. Per germline, CDR1 SGHDN and CDR2 FVKESK. V was shortened by 0 bases and J by 2 bases, with 23 bases between the two germline ends. CDR3 bases: TGTGCCAGCAGCCAAGATCTCCAAGCCTACAGGGTTGCCCCCTACAATGAGCAGTTCTTC. Residues: CASSQDLQAYRVAPYNEQFF.

The count of this clone is one. The rearrangement links TRBV7-2 to TRBJ2-1; D is unclear. The CDR3 is 15 amino acids. V lost 5 bases and J 0 bases, leaving 11 bases between the germline ends. CDR1 and CDR2 (germline): SGHTA, FQGNSA. The DNA for the CDR3 is TGTGCCAGCAGCATAGATTTTAGCTCCTACAATGAGCAGTTCTTC. This gives the protein CASSIDFSSYNEQFF.

The chain joins TRBV7-9 to TRBJ2-3, with D possibly TRBD1 on 5 matching bases. V was pared by 8 bases and J by 4 bases, with 16 bases between. From germline, CDR1 is SEHNR and CDR2 FQNEAQ (reference sequence). This CDR3 comprises 14 residues. CDR3 DNA sequence: TGTGCCAGCGGCATAGTAGTAGGGGCAGATACGCAGTATTTT. Translated, it gives CASGIVVGADTQYF.

In DNA, the CDR3 is TGTGCCAGCCGCGCAGGGTTTGGGTACGAGCAGTACTTC. It translates to CASRAGFGYEQYF. The chain employs TRBV7-6 and TRBJ2-7, with TRBD1 as a possible D gene (5 bases). The CDR3 contains 13 residues. V was clipped by 8 bases and J by 4 bases, with 15 bases between them. Germline values: CDR1 SGHVS, CDR2 FNYEAQ.

Points on this clone: At one boundary the junction diverges from the germline segment, which might be a read error. This rearrangement joins TRBV5-3 to TRBJ2-1; D gene ambiguous. TRBV5-3 is an ORF for which the function is uncertain. The CDR3 totals 15 residues. CDR3 residues: CASSLGRLLVNEQFF. CDR3 sequence (DNA): TGTGCCAGCAGCTTGGGCCGACTTCTCGTAAATGAGCAGTTCTTC.

As to this clone: The sample holds other DNA sequences that translate to the same CDR3. The V gene is TRBV4-1, the J gene TRBJ1-1, with 8 bases lining up with TRBD1. Per germline, CDR1 MGHRA and CDR2 YSYEKL. The CDR3 loop spans 15 amino acids. Trimming removed 1 base from V and 5 bases from J; junction bases left unmatched: 6. Written as DNA, the CDR3 is TGCGCCAGCAGCCAAGCTTACAGGGGGAGGACTGAAGCTTTCTTT. This sequence encodes CASSQAYRGRTEAFF.

The chain is built from TRBV7-9 and TRBJ2-1, with 9 positions matching TRBD2. Unmatched junction bases numbered 1, after V lost 0 bases and J lost 10 bases. The CDR3 length is 13 residues. Germline CDR1 and CDR2: SEHNR and FQNEAQ (reference sequence). The CDR3 loop is CASSLASGSEQFF. The CDR3 coding sequence is TGTGCCAGCAGCTTAGCTAGCGGGAGCGAGCAGTTCTTC. The whole variable domain, filled in from reference TRBV7-9 and TRBJ2-1, reads DTGVSQNPRHKITKRGQNVTFRCDPISEHNRLYWYRQTLGQGPEFLTYFQNEAQLEKSRLLSDRFSAERPKGSFSTLEIQRTEQGDSAMYLCASSLASGSEQFFGPGTRLTVL.

The chain joins TRBV6-5 to TRBJ2-1; D is unresolved. This CDR3 has 11 amino acids. V lost 6 bases, J lost 6 bases, and 6 bases lay in between. The V gene's germline CDR1 is MNHEY and CDR2 SVGAGI. In DNA, the CDR3 is TGTGCCAGCAGACTTCGCAATGAGCAGTTCTTC. This sequence encodes CASRLRNEQFF.

The V gene is TRBV27, the J gene TRBJ1-4; D unresolved. The CDR3 totals 14 residues. The V gene lost 4 bases and the J gene lost 1 base, with 7 bases spanning the gap. Per the germline V gene, CDR1 is MNHEY and CDR2 is SMNVEV (reference sequence). CDR3 amino acids: CASSSWGTNEKLFF. The CDR3 DNA is TGTGCCAGCAGTTCTTGGGGAACTAATGAAAAACTGTTTTTT.

The J gene is TRBJ2-5, the V gene TRBV30; D ambiguous. The last part of the DNA fits TRBJ2-7 better; the J call may be wrong. CDR3 length equals 13 residues. Germline V gene sequence: CDR1 GTSNPN, CDR2 SVGIG (reference sequence). CDR3: CAWRIVSSYEQYF. CDR3 in DNA: TGTGCCTGGAGGATCGTTAGCTCCTACGAGCAGTACTTC.

This chain connects TRBV28 to TRBJ1-1; no definite D call. CDR3 length equals 12 residues. Trimming shortened V by 11 bases and J by 6 bases, and 16 bases separated the two germline ends. Per the germline V gene, CDR1 is MDHEN and CDR2 is SYDVKM. CDR3 nucleotides: TGTGCCCTGTCGGGGTTGGGCTCTGAAGCTTTCTTT. Translation: CALSGLGSEAFF.